This note documents a single T cell receptor (beta chain) sequence. What it binds is not known. cDNA encoding TCRalpha and TCRbeta underwent two nested PCRs of approximately 16 and 9 cycles, each of which was followed by bead purification. TCRdb re-called the 5' RACE reads; every CDR3 protein appears as one record, without DNA. This sample lists some 89,000 distinct CDR3 sequences; its ten largest clones have around 7%. CDR1 and CDR2 from the germline V gene are SEHNR and FQNEAQ (reference sequence). The CDR3 has 17 amino acids. These data belong to a study of monozygotic twins with inflammatory bowel disease. Study results and limitations: On the inverse Simpson index, IBD patients scored lower for TCRbeta diversity than healthy co-twins. Especially with disease activity, IBD patients shared fewer clonotypes with others than healthy twins did. Repertoire similarity did not differ between concordant and discordant twins, possibly owing to limited power.

Material for sequencing was blood. The receptor was isolated from a human donor with ulcerative colitis or Crohn's disease, or a healthy co-twin of an affected twin (not recorded which). This chain joins TRBV7-9 and TRBJ1-5; as DNA is missing, the TRBD1 call by TCRdb cannot be tested. CDR3 protein: CASSLGLGTGIEQPQHF.